This is a list of T cell receptor beta chains from one sample in a study of regulatory T cells in long-lasting Graves disease. TCRdb re-analysed the multiplex PCR reads in MiXCR, keeping a single row per CDR3 protein. The repertoire includes roughly 400,000 distinct CDR3 sequences, roughly 20% of them detected once, and less than 25% sits in the top ten. Sequencing was performed on peripheral blood mononuclear cells (PBMCs), taken when the disease was refractory, from a patient treated with antithyroid drugs. These receptors came from a female donor with Graves disease. Both conserved end residues are part of each CDR3. The D gene is left open where the match is weak. The listing skips clone size in some rows; elsewhere it reads once, few, many or a size class.

TRBJ2-5	many	TRBV7-9	.	CASSLGAEGTQYF	TGTGCCAGCAGCTTAGGCGCCGAAGGTACCCAGTACTTC
TRBJ2-7	.	TRBV7-9	.	CASSLVDGYEQYF	TGTGCCAGCAGCCTCGTGGACGGCTACGAGCAGTACTTC
TRBJ2-2	few	TRBV28	TRBD1	CASSFSGGRGNPAGELFF	TGTGCCAGCAGTTTCAGTGGGGGCAGGGGGAATCCTGCCGGGGAGCTGTTTTTT
TRBJ1-1	many	TRBV5-1	.	CASSTGGTTEAFF	TGCGCCAGCAGCACGGGGGGTACCACTGAAGCTTTCTTT
TRBJ1-2	.	TRBV7-2	.	CASSHGGPGYTF	TGTGCCAGCAGCCACGGGGGGCCTGGCTACACCTTC
TRBJ2-3	.	TRBV4-1	TRBD2	CASGGGDTQYF	TGCGCCAGTGGGGGGGGAGATACGCAGTATTTT
TRBJ2-1	.	TRBV11-3	.	CASSLNLLNEQFF	TGTGCCAGCAGCTTAAACCTCCTCAATGAGCAGTTCTTC
TRBJ1-2	many	TRBV2	.	CASSVGGDGYTF	TGTGCCAGCAGTGTCGGGGGGGATGGCTACACCTTC
TRBJ2-5	many	TRBV6-1	TRBD2	CASSKVAGGPPQETQYF	TGTGCCAGCAGTAAAGTAGCGGGAGGGCCGCCTCAAGAGACCCAGTACTTC
TRBJ2-5	many	TRBV28	TRBD2	CASSFLSGREETQYF	TGTGCCAGCAGTTTTTTGAGCGGGAGGGAAGAGACCCAGTACTTC
TRBJ2-5	many	TRBV11-2	TRBD1	CASSFDRVKQETQYF	TGTGCCAGCAGCTTCGACAGGGTGAAACAAGAGACCCAGTACTTC
TRBJ2-7	many	TRBV12-3/TRBV12-4	TRBD1	CASSLTGGPYEQYF	TGTGCCAGCAGTTTGACAGGGGGGCCCTACGAGCAGTACTTC
TRBJ1-6	.	TRBV12-3/TRBV12-4	TRBD1	CASSGTGLGPGGNSPLHF	TGTGCCAGCAGTGGGACAGGGCTGGGGCCAGGGGGTAATTCACCCCTCCACTTT
TRBJ2-7	few	TRBV9	.	CASSEGAEQYF	TGTGCCAGCAGCGAAGGGGCCGAGCAGTACTTC
TRBJ2-2	.	TRBV12-5	.	CASATGHTTGELFF	TGTGCTAGTGCCACGGGACATACGACCGGGGAGCTGTTTTTT
TRBJ2-7	.	TRBV27	.	CASSHNPTTSLYEQYF	TGTGCCAGCAGTCATAACCCCACAACTTCCCTCTACGAGCAGTACTTC
TRBJ1-2	few	TRBV27	TRBD1	CARSERGPQLGYTF	TGTGCCAGGAGTGAAAGGGGGCCCCAACTCGGCTACACCTTC